This T cell receptor beta chain comes out of a study of control samples from healthy donors and cancer patients. Profiled with immunoSEQ multiplex PCR; TCRdb holds only in-frame clones, not every one. This table has over 100,000 clones, roughly 90% appearing once. This CDR3 spans 14 amino acids. The V segment lost 2 bases and the J segment 7 bases; nucleotides outside the gene matches: 7. The V gene's germline CDR1 is SEHNR and CDR2 FQNEAQ (reference sequence). The sequence was obtained from a woman aged 45 to 65 in good health. Material: blood. V gene TRBV7-9 combines with J gene TRBJ1-2; TRBD1 agrees at 7 bases. CDR3 bases: TGTGCCAGCAGCTTACCAAACAGGGGAGGTGGCTACACCTTC. It encodes CASSLPNRGGGYTF.